These 5 T cell receptor beta chains came from one sample sequenced in a study of control samples from healthy donors and cancer patients. The method was immunoSEQ multiplex PCR; TCRdb's version includes in-frame clones alone and lacks a portion of them. This sample yields about 86,000 clones, of which roughly 91% are seen a single time; 8.5% to 10% belongs to the top ten. Source material: PBMCs. Every receptor here comes from a woman between 50 and 59 years old with colorectal cancer.

This clone was counted a single time. The chain combines TRBV28 with TRBJ1-3; 7 bases match TRBD1. The CDR3 extends over 14 amino acids. In germline, CDR1 is MDHEN, CDR2 SYDVKM. V was clipped by 3 bases and J by 6 bases; unmatched bases: 5. The CDR3 DNA is TGTGCCAGCAGTTTGGGACAGACCATAAACACCATATATTTT. Encoded protein: CASSLGQTINTIYF.

Only a few counts were recorded for this clone. J is TRBJ2-5 and V is TRBV4-3; 12 nucleotides agree with TRBD2. This CDR3 contains 16 residues. Germline V gene data show CDR1 as LGHNA and CDR2 as YSLEER. Trimming took 1 base from V and 5 from J; bases not matched to a gene: 5. For the CDR3, the DNA is TGCGCCAGCAGCCAAGCTAGCGGGGGGGCCGTGGAGACCCAGTACTTC. This encodes CASSQASGGAVETQYF.

The rearrangement links TRBV25-1 to TRBJ2-1; 7 bases match TRBD2. The CDR3 length is 13 residues. The V gene end was trimmed by 2 bases and the J gene end by 8 bases; junction bases not matched to a gene: 3. CDR1 MGHDK and CDR2 SYGVNS come from the germline V gene. In DNA form, the CDR3 reads TGTGCCAGCAGTGAACCCCGGGGGGATGAGCAGTTCTTC. It codes for CASSEPRGDEQFF.

The chain links TRBV5-6 to TRBJ1-4, with TRBD1 matching 10 bases. Germline CDR1 is SGHDT and CDR2 is YYEEEE. V was pared by 4 bases and J by 6 bases, with 9 bases of the junction left unmatched. CDR3 length equals 16 residues. The CDR3 sequence: CASSRLTGGFDEKLFF. In DNA form, the CDR3 reads TGTGCCAGCAGCCGTCTGACAGGGGGCTTCGATGAAAAACTGTTTTTT.

V usage is TRBV4-3 and J usage is TRBJ2-5; 12 positions match TRBD2. The CDR3 runs to 15 residues. Germline V gives CDR1 LGHNA, CDR2 YSLEER. Trimming cost V 1 base and J 7 bases; bases outside gene matches: 4. The CDR3 sequence is CASSQGTSGVLTQYF. The DNA of the CDR3 is TGCGCCAGCAGCCAAGGGACTAGCGGGGTTTTGACCCAGTACTTC.